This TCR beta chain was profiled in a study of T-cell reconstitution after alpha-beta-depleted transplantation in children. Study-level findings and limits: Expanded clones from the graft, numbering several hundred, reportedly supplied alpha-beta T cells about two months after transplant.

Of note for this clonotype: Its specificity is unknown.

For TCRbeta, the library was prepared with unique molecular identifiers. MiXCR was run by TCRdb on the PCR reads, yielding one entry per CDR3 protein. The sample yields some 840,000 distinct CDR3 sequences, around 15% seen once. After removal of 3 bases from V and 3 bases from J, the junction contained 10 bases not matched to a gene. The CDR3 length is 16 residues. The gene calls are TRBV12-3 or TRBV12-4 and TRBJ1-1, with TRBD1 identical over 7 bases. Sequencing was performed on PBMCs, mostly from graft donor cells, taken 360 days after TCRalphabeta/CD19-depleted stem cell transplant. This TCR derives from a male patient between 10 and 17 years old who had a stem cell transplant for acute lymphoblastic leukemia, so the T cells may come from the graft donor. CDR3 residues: CASSFSSGGGDTEAFF. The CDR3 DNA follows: TGTGCCAGCAGTTTTTCGTCAGGGGGAGGTGACACTGAAGCTTTCTTT.